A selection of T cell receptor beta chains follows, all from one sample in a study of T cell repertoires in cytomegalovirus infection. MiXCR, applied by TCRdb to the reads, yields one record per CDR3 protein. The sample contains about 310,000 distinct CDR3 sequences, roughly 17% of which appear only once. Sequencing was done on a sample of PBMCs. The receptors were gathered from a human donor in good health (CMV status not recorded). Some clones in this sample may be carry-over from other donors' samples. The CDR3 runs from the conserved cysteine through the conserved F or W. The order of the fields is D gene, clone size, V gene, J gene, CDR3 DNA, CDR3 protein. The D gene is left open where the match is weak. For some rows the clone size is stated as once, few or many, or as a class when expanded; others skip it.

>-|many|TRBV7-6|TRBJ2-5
TGTGCCAGCAGCTTATTTAGTGGCGGCCAAGAGACCCAGTACTTC
CASSLFSGGQETQYF
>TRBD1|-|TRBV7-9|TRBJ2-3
TGTGCCGGACAGGGTGCAGATACGCAGTATTTT
CAGQGADTQYF
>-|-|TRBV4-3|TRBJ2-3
TGCGCCAGCAGCCAAGAACTAGTAACTACAGATACGCAGTATTTT
CASSQELVTTDTQYF
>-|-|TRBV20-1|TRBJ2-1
TGCAGTGCTAGCGGGGGCAACAATGAGCAGTTCTTC
CSASGGNNEQFF
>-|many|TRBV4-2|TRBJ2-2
TGTGCCAGCAGCCAAGATGGGGTGTCACTATCCACCGGGGAGCTGTTTTTT
CASSQDGVSLSTGELFF
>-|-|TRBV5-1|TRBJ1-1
TGCGCCAGCAGGGCGGGGGGCGCAGGGACTGAAGCTTTCTTT
CASRAGGAGTEAFF
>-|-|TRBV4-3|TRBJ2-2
TGCGCCAGCAGCCAATATAGGGTGGCGCCCGGGGAGCTGTTTTTT
CASSQYRVAPGELFF
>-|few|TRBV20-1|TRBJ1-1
TGCAGTGCTAGTGCTGGGATGAACACTGAAGCTTTCTTT
CSASAGMNTEAFF
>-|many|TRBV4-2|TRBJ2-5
TGTGCCAGCAGCCAAGACGTGACTCCACAAGAGACCCAGTACTTC
CASSQDVTPQETQYF
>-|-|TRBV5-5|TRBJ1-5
TGTGCCAGCAGCTTGGAGGGCGGATACTATCAGCCCCAGCATTTT
CASSLEGGYYQPQHF
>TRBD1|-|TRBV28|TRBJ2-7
TGTGCCAGCAGGGGACAGGGACTAACCTACGAGCAGTACTTC
CASRGQGLTYEQYF
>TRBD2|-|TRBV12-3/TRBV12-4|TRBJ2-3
TGTGCCAGCAGTCCATCGACTAGCGGGGGGGATACGCAGTATTTT
CASSPSTSGGDTQYF
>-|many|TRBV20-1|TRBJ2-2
TGCAGTGCTAGGCGATCCCCCTCAAGCGCGAACACCGGGGAGCTGTTTTTT
CSARRSPSSANTGELFF
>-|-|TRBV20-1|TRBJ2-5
TGCAGTGCTAGACATACTTCAGGAGAGACCCAGTACTTC
CSARHTSGETQYF
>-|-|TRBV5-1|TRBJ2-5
TGCGCCAGCAGCTTGTTGGGGGTGCAGGGATCCCAAGAGACCCAGTACTTC
CASSLLGVQGSQETQYF
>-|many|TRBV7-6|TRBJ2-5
TGTGCCAGCAGGAAAAGCTTTGGGGCCGAAGAGACCCAGTACTTC
CASRKSFGAEETQYF
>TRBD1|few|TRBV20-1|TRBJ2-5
TGCAGTGCTCACGAGGGGACAGGGGCGCAAGAGACCCAGTACTTC
CSAHEGTGAQETQYF
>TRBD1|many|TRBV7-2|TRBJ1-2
TGTGCCAGCAGCTTAGGCTGGACAGGGGACGGCTACACCTTC
CASSLGWTGDGYTF
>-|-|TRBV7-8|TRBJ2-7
TGTGCCAGCAGCTTAATGGGGAACGCCGAGCAGTACTTC
CASSLMGNAEQYF
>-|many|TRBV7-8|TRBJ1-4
TGTGCCAGCAGCTTCGAGGCAACTAATGAAAAACTGTTTTTT
CASSFEATNEKLFF
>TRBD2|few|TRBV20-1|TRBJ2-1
TGCAGTGCTAGGGGGCGTGCGGGGGGGCGTGGCAATGAGCAGTTCTTC
CSARGRAGGRGNEQFF
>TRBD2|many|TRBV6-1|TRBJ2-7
TGTGCCAGCGTTTGGACTAGCGGGGGGGCCTACGAGCAGTACTTC
CASVWTSGGAYEQYF
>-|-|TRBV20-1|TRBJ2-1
TGCAGTGCTAGAGATCCCCCGGGGGAGCCCTACAATGAGCAGTTCTTC
CSARDPPGEPYNEQFF